The clone carrying this T cell receptor beta chain was detected many times. Separate cDNA molecules each had unique molecular identifiers attached to them. Each CDR3 protein is one row after TCRdb ran MiXCR on the 5' RACE reads. The table records 45,000 or so distinct CDR3 sequences, around 3.6% of them present only once. These data belong to a study of early T cells in non-severe SARS-CoV-2 infection. Germline-derived CDR1 and CDR2 are DFQATT and SNEGSKA (reference sequence). The CDR3 is 16 residues long. V was clipped by 3 bases and J by 3 bases; unmatched bases: 11. This sequence originates from an adult who was a healthcare worker with PCR-confirmed SARS-CoV-2 infection or an uninfected control (not recorded which). The V and J genes are TRBV20-1 and TRBJ2-1, with 7 bases lining up with TRBD2. Sequenced sample: whole blood. The chain's CDR3 is CSASPLAERGYNEQFF. CDR3 in DNA: TGCAGTGCTAGCCCCCTAGCGGAGCGGGGCTACAATGAGCAGTTCTTC.